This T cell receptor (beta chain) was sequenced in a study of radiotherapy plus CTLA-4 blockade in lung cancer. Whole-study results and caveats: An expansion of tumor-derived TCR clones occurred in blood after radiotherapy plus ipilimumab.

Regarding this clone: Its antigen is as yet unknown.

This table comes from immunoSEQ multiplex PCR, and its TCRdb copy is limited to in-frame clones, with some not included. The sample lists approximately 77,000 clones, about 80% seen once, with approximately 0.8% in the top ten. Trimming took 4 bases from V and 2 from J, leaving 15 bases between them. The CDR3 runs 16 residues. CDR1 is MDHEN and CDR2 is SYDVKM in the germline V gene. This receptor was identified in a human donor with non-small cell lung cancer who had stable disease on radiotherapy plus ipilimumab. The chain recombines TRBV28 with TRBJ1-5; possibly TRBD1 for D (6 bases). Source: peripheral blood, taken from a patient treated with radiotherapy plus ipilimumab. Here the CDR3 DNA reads TGTGCCAGCAGTTCACAACAGGGTCTCGGCAATCAGCCCCAGCATTTT. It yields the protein CASSSQQGLGNQPQHF.